This T cell receptor (beta chain) was captured by sequencing in a study of cytomegalovirus exposure and HLA in healthy donors. PCR employed 60 Vbeta and 13 Jbeta primers. Assay used: immunoSEQ multiplex PCR; TCRdb lists only in-frame clones, some missing. The sample has fewer than 200,000 clones, 81% seen once; the top ten hold roughly 4.9%. The sequenced material came from PBMCs. The clonotype was recovered from a woman younger than 35 in good health and CMV-seropositive.

CDR3 nucleotides: TGTGCCAGCAGTGACAGGGAATCCCACGAGCAGTACTTC. Translation gives CASSDRESHEQYF. The genes are TRBV6-5 and TRBJ2-7; 7 positions match TRBD1. Losses at the gene ends were 5 bases for V and 5 bases for J; bases not matched to a gene: 6. The CDR3 runs 13 residues. Germline CDR1 MNHEY, CDR2 SVGAGI.